This TCR beta chain is drawn from a study of blood T cell repertoires in COVID-19. Germline lookup yields CDR1 LNHNV and CDR2 YYDKDF (reference sequence). There are 13 residues in the CDR3. V was cut by 4 bases and J by 3 bases, with 9 bases left in between. Authors' processing steps: Nucleated cell number was recorded as an estimate derived from reference gene primer amplification. Repertoires were generated with immunoSEQ multiplex PCR, while TCRdb's copy carries only in-frame clones and drops some. Clonal size and the V and J genes are those of that table, whereas D and trimming came from the DNA. The sample yields around 160,000 clones, around nine tenths seen once.

This receptor was obtained from a woman aged 70 to 79 with COVID-19, enrolled during active disease. The V and J genes are TRBV15 and TRBJ1-2; D uncertain. The sample was peripheral blood. The CDR3 sequence: CATSIRGDYGYTF. As DNA, the CDR3 is TGTGCCACCAGCATAAGAGGTGACTATGGCTACACCTTC.